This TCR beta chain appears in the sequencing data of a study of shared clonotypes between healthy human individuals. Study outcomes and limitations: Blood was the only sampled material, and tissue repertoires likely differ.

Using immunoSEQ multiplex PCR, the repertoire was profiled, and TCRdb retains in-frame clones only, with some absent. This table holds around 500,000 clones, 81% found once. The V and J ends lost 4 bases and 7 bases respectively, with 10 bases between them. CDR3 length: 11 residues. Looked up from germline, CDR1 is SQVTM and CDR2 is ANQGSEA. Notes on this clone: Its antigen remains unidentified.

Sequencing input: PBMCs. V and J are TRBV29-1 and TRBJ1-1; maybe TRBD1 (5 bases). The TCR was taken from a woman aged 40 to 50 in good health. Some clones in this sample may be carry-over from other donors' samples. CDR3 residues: CSVVGQIEAFF. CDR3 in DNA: TGCAGCGTTGTGGGGCAAATTGAAGCTTTCTTT.